The 21 T cell receptor beta chains below all came from one sample that was sequenced in a study of esophageal squamous cell carcinoma under preoperative chemotherapy. Specified time point: before preoperative PTX-NDP chemotherapy. MiXCR, run by TCRdb on the PCR reads, gives a single entry per CDR3 protein. This sample has about 6,600 distinct CDR3 sequences; approximately 31% occur once, and the top ten carry more than 13%. This specimen was collected from a patient given preoperative chemotherapy. The receptors originated from a human donor with esophageal squamous cell carcinoma. The donor label of this sample is uncertain.

This clonotype is labeled as medium-sized. The V gene is TRBV25-1, the J gene TRBJ1-2; a possible D gene is TRBD1 (5 bases). Germline CDR1 MGHDK, CDR2 SYGVNS. The CDR3 loop spans 13 amino acids. V was pared by 2 bases and J by 5 bases, with 9 bases between. The CDR3 bases are TGTGCCAGCAGTGAAGCGGCAGGGTATGGCTACACCTTC. Translation gives CASSEAAGYGYTF.

A few counts support this clonotype. This chain connects TRBV6-1 to TRBJ1-2; D remains unclear. The CDR3 has 15 residues. The germline V gene encodes CDR1 MNHNS and CDR2 SASEGT. Trimming pared 5 bases from V and 8 bases from J, leaving 21 bases between. CDR3 in amino acids: CASSLAGRDGWGYTF. DNA of the CDR3: TGTGCCAGCAGTCTAGCGGGAAGGGATGGATGGGGCTACACCTTC.

Remarks on this clonotype: Germline is not matched at one junction end, which may reflect a read error. The chain employs TRBV11-2 and TRBJ2-7; 9 positions agree with TRBD1. Germline assignment: CDR1 SGHAT and CDR2 FQNNGV. This CDR3 is 14 amino acids long. CDR3 in DNA: TGTGCCAGCGGCTTAGTCGGGACAGGGAGCGAGCAGTACTTC. Protein sequence: CASGLVGTGSEQYF.

Of note for this clonotype: It may be a read error: a sequence one base away is much more abundant. V usage is TRBV7-2 and J usage is TRBJ2-1, with D unresolved. The end of the DNA is better explained by TRBJ2-7, so the J call may be wrong. The CDR3 is 15 residues long. Germline CDR1 and CDR2: SGHTA and FQGNSA. As DNA, the CDR3 is TGTGCCAGCAGCTTAGTGTCCCCCCCCTACAATGAGCAGTACTTC. Translated, it gives CASSLVSPPYNEQYF.

This clonotype appeared a few times. The chain employs TRBV7-8 and TRBJ2-1; 7 bases are shared with TRBD2. Matching the DNA end better, TRBJ2-7 makes the J call doubtful. The CDR3 loop spans 14 amino acids. Germline V gene data show CDR1 as SGHVS and CDR2 as FQNEAQ. CDR3 coding DNA: TGTGCCAGCAACCCTAGCGGTACTTACAATGAGCAGTACTTC. Its protein is CASNPSGTYNEQYF.

Concerning this clonotype itself: A read error is possible here, since a much larger clone lies one base away. V usage is TRBV11-1 and J usage is TRBJ2-2; weak D call: TRBD1 (5 bases). V was pared by 3 bases and J by 9 bases, with 5 bases between. Germline values: CDR1 SGHAT, CDR2 FQDESV (reference sequence). The CDR3 spans 11 residues. The DNA of the CDR3 is TGTGCCAGCAGCTTGGACAGGGAGCTGTTTTTT. Translating it yields CASSLDRELFF. The variable domain in full, completed from reference TRBV11-1 and TRBJ2-2, reads EAEVAQSPRYKITEKSQAVAFWCDPISGHATLYWYRQILGQGPELLVQFQDESVVDDSQLPKDRFSAERLKGVDSTLKIQPAELGDSAMYLCASSLDRELFFGEGSRLTVL.

In this sample, this clonotype turned up many times. The V call is TRBV6-5, the J call TRBJ2-3; D may be TRBD2 (6 bases). Germline assignment: CDR1 MNHEY and CDR2 SVGAGI. V was clipped by 0 bases and J by 1 base, with 11 bases between them. The CDR3 is 16 amino acids. The CDR3 bases are TGTGCCAGCAGTTACTCGCGGGAAGCACGCACAGATACGCAGTATTTT. Translated: CASSYSREARTDTQYF.

A remark on this clonotype: The junction departs from germline at one end; a sequencing error may be responsible. The chain carries TRBV10-1 and TRBJ2-6, with D perhaps being TRBD1 or TRBD2 (5 bases each). The CDR3 loop spans 18 amino acids. Germline CDR1 and CDR2: WNHNN and SYGVQD (reference sequence). Written as DNA, the CDR3 is TGCGCCAGCAGTGAGCCCGAATTCGAGAGGGCCGGGGCCAACGTCCGGACTTTC. Its protein is CASSEPEFERAGANVRTF.

The V and J genes are TRBV6-1 and TRBJ2-5; TRBD1 might be the D (5 bases). Trimming left V 6 bases short and J 11 bases short, with 16 bases between. Germline CDR1 MNHNS, CDR2 SASEGT. CDR3 length equals 12 residues. The CDR3 sequence is CASSPPDSEQYF. The CDR3 nucleotides read TGTGCCAGCAGCCCCCCAGACAGTGAGCAGTACTTC.

To note about this clonotype: The missing conserved phenylalanine or tryptophan at the end of this CDR3 makes a read error likely. The gene calls are TRBV6-1 and TRBJ2-4, with 7 bases lining up with TRBD2. The germline CDR1 and CDR2 sequences are MNHNS and SASEGT. The CDR3 contains 16 residues. The CDR3 region has the DNA TGTGCCAGGAGCAGCGTGAGGGAGGGTTCCAAAAGCATTCAGTACGTC. Protein: CARSSVREGSKSIQYV.

By share, this clonotype counts as medium-sized. CDR3 DNA sequence: TGTGCCAGCAGCTTGGGGGTACAGGGGAGTGTGGATGAGCAGTTCTTC. Residues: CASSLGVQGSVDEQFF. The rearrangement uses TRBV11-3 and TRBJ2-1, with 7 bases identical to TRBD1. CDR1 is SGHNT, CDR2 YENEEA, per germline. The CDR3 is made up of 16 amino acids. Germline trimming cut 3 bases from V and 8 bases from J; bases unmatched to any gene: 13. The full variable domain, rest sourced from reference TRBV11-3 and TRBJ2-1, is EAGVVQSPRYKIIEKKQPVAFWCNPISGHNTLYWYLQNLGQGPELLIRYENEEAVDDSQLPKDRFSAERLKGVDSTLKIQPAELGDSAVYLCASSLGVQGSVDEQFFGPGTRLTVL.

As to this clonotype: Its ends do not fully match the called genes, so a read error is possible. The V and J genes are TRBV6-1 and TRBJ2-3; possibly TRBD1 or TRBD2 for D (5 bases each). The V gene's germline CDR1 is MNHNS and CDR2 SASEGT. The CDR3 runs 13 residues. In DNA form, the CDR3 reads TGTGCCAGGAGTGAAGTGGGGACCTACGAGCAGTGCTTC. This codes for CARSEVGTYEQCF.

In this sample, this clonotype turned up a few times. This likely comes from a read error, as the CDR3 has no conserved phenylalanine or tryptophan at its end. The limits of the CDR3 on the DNA are not certain, so only TCRdb's listed CDR3 is given. V usage is TRBV11-2 and J usage is TRBJ2-5; the D call of TRBD2 is as the table states it, not checked on the DNA. Per the germline V gene, CDR1 is SGHAT and CDR2 is FQNNGV. The CDR3 is 15 amino acids long, termini counted. CDR3 region: CASSPSTSGSYEEYV.

This clonotype was recorded many times. This sequence joins TRBV12-3 or TRBV12-4 and TRBJ1-6, with D possibly matching TRBD1 (5 bases). V was shortened by 7 bases and J by 6 bases, with 16 bases between the two germline ends. The CDR3 consists of 15 residues. The CDR3 here is CASKEGNSGNSPLHF. The CDR3, as DNA: TGTGCCAGCAAAGAGGGGAATAGCGGTAATTCACCCCTCCACTTT.

This clonotype came up many times. This may arise from a read error, as a much more abundant clone is one base away. This chain connects TRBV12-3 or TRBV12-4 to TRBJ2-1, with TRBD1 matching over 7 bases. The CDR3 runs to 13 residues. Trimming cost V 5 bases and J 10 bases; bases outside gene matches: 8. CDR3 loop: CASSPGDSNEQFF. CDR3 nucleotide sequence: TGTGCCAGCAGTCCTGGGGACAGCAACGAGCAGTTCTTC.

This clonotype has just a few counts. V is TRBV7-6 and J is TRBJ1-3; D ambiguous. The CDR3 spans 14 residues. V lost 4 bases, J lost 0 bases, and 7 bases lay in between. Germline V gene lookup returns CDR1 SGHVS and CDR2 FNYEAQ. CDR3 residues: CASSSPNSGNTIYF. The CDR3 DNA sequence: TGTGCCAGCAGCTCCCCCAACTCTGGAAACACCATATATTTT.

V usage is TRBV6-1 and J usage is TRBJ2-1, with 8 bases lining up with TRBD1. The DNA end lines up better with TRBJ2-5; the J call may be wrong. This CDR3 is 16 amino acids long. CDR1 MNHNS and CDR2 SASEGT come from the germline V gene. DNA for the CDR3: TGTGCCAGCAGGAGTTCCAGGGGGCGCGTCCAGGGGACCCAGTACTTC. This sequence encodes CASRSSRGRVQGTQYF.

Comments on this clonotype: A much more abundant neighbour one base away suggests this may be a read error. The chain has TRBV11-3 and TRBJ2-1; 8 nucleotides agree with TRBD2. The CDR3 is 16 residues long. Germline loops: CDR1 SGHNT, CDR2 YENEEA. V shed 1 base, J shed 13 bases, and the junction held 15 bases outside the gene matches. The CDR3 is CASSLGVAGNQETQFF. In nucleotides, the CDR3 is TGTGCCAGCAGCTTAGGGGTAGCGGGGAATCAAGAGACCCAGTTCTTC.

This clonotype rates as medium-sized (0.01 to 0.1%). The rearrangement uses TRBV7-8 and TRBJ2-5; D gene uncertain. This CDR3 contains 17 residues. The germline V and J ends were trimmed by 0 bases and 6 bases, with 20 bases remaining between them. Germline assignment: CDR1 SGHVS and CDR2 FQNEAQ. The CDR3 is CASSLAISVGGTQTQYF. The CDR3 nucleotides read TGTGCCAGCAGCTTAGCGATTAGTGTAGGTGGTACGCAGACCCAGTACTTC.

Comments on this clonotype: Because it lacks the conserved phenylalanine or tryptophan at the end, this CDR3 is likely a read error. V usage is TRBV12-3 or TRBV12-4 and J usage is TRBJ2-1; tentative D call: TRBD2 (6 bases). CDR3 length: 12 amino acids. Trimming removed 9 bases at V and 10 bases at J, with 16 bases between. CDR3 residues: CARRRGTREQFL. The CDR3 nucleotides read TGTGCCAGGAGACGAGGGACTCGCGAGCAGTTCTTG.

Points on this clonotype: Sequence at one end of the junction differs from germline and may be a read error. The rearrangement uses TRBV7-6 and TRBJ2-1; 9 bases align to TRBD2. CDR1 is SGHVS, CDR2 FNYEAQ, per germline. The CDR3 runs to 19 residues. In DNA form, the CDR3 reads TGTGCCAGCAACTTGGCGTTAGCGTCGGCGGGAGGGCCCTACTATGAGCAGTTCTTC. Its protein product is CASNLALASAGGPYYEQFF.